This T cell receptor (beta chain) was identified in a study of blood T cell repertoires in COVID-19. Clinical history reported by participants formed the basis on which cohorts were assigned. V lost 3 bases and J 2 bases, leaving 10 bases between the germline ends. Germline CDR1 is KGHSH and CDR2 is LQKENI. This CDR3 is 14 amino acids long. Authors' methods: Cell counts per sample came from amplifying reference gene primers. Measured with immunoSEQ multiplex PCR; TCRdb has only the in-frame clones, and not every one. That table gives V, J and clone size, and the DNA gave D and trimming. The sample holds a few hundred thousand clones, more than 85% seen once.

The V gene is TRBV18, the J gene TRBJ2-5; no definite D call. Sequenced material: PBMCs or T cells enriched from blood (not recorded which). The receptor was isolated from a woman in her sixties or seventies who had recovered from COVID-19. CDR3 protein: CASSPFSNQETQYF. The CDR3 DNA sequence: TGTGCCAGCTCACCCTTTTCTAATCAAGAGACCCAGTACTTC.